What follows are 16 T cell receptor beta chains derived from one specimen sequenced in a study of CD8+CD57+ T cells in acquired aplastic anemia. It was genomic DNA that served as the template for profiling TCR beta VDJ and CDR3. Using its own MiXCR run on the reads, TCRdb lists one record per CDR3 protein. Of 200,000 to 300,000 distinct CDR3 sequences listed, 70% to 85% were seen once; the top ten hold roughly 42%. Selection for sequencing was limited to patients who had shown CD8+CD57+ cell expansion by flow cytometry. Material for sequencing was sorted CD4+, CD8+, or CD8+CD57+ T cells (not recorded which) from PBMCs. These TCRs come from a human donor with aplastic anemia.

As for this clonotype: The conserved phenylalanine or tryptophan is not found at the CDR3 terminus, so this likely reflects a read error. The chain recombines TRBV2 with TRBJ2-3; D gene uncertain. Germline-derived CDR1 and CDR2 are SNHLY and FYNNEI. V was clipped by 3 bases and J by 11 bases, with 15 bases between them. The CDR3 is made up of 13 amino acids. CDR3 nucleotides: TGTGCCAGCAGTGACTCGTATACAGATCAGCAGTATTAT. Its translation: CASSDSYTDQQYY.

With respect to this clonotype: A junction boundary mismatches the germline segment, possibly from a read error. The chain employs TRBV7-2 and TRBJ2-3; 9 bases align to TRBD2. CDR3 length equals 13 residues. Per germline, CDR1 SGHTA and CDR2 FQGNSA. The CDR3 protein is CASSEAGGHETQF. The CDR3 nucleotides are TGTGCCAGCAGCGAAGCGGGAGGTCACGAGACGCAGTTT.

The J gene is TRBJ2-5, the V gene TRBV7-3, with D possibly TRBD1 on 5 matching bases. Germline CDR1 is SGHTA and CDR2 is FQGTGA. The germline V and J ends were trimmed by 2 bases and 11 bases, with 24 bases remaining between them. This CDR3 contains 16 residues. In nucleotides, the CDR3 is TGTGCCAGCAGCTTACGTGGAACTGGGGCCAACGTCCTGCAGTACTTC. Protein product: CASSLRGTGANVLQYF.

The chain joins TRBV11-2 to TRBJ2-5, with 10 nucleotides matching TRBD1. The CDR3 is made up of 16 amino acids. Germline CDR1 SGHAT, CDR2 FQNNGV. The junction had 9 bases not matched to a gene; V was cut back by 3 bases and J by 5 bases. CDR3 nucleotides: TGTGCCAGCAGCTTGACAGGGGGCGCGGGAGAGGAGACCCAGTACTTC. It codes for CASSLTGGAGEETQYF.

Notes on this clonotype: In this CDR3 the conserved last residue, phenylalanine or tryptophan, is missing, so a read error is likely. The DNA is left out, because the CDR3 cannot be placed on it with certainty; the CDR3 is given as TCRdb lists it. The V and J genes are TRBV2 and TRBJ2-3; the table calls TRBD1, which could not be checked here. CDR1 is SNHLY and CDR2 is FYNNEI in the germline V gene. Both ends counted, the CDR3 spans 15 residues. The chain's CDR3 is CASGDGGTDTDNFYL.

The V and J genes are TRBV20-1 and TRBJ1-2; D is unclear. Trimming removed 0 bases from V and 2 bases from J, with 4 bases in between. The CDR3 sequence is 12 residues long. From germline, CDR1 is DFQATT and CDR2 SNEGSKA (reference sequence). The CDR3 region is CSARDVNYGYTF. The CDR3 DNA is TGCAGTGCTAGAGATGTGAACTATGGCTACACCTTC.

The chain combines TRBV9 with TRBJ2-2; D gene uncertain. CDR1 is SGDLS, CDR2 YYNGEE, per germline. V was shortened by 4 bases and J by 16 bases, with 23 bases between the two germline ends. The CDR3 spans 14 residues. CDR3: CASSLSEWLAYEFF. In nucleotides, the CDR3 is TGTGCCAGCAGCTTAAGCGAATGGCTCGCCTACGAGTTTTTT.

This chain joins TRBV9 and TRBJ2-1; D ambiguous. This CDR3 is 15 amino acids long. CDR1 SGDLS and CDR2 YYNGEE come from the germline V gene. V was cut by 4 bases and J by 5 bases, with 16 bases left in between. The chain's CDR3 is CASSLRVERHNEQFF. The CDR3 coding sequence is TGTGCCAGCAGCTTACGGGTCGAGCGCCACAATGAGCAGTTCTTC.

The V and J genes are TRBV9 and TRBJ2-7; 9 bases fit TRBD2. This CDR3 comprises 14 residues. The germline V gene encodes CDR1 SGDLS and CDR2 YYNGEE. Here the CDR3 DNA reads TGTGCCAGCAGCGTAGGACTAGCGGACACAGATACGCACGTC. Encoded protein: CASSVGLADTDTHV.

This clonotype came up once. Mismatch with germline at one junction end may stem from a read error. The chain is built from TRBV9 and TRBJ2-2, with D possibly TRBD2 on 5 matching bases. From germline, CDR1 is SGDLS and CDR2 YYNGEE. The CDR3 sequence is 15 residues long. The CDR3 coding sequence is TGTGCCAGCAGCGTAGGTTCCGATACGCACGGGGATCTGTTTTTT. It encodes CASSVGSDTHGDLFF.

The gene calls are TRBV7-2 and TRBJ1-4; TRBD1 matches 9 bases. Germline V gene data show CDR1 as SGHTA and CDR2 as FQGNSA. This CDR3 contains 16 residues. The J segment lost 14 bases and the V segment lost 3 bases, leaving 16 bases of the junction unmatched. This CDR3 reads CASSLTGGADYGNLFF. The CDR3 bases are TGTGCCAGCAGCTTGACAGGGGGGGCCGACTATGGCAACCTGTTTTTT.

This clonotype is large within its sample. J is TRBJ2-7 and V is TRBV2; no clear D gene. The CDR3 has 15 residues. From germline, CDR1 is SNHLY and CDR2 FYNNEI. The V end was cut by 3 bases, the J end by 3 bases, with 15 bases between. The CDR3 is CASSELEPLLYEQYF. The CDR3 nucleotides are TGTGCCAGCAGTGAGCTAGAGCCCCTACTCTACGAGCAGTACTTC.

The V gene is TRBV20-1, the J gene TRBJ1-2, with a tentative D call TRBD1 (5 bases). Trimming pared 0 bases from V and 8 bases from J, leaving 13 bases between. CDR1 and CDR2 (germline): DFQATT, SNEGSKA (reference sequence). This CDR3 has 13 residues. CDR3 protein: CSARDARVGGYTF. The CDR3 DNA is TGCAGTGCTAGAGATGCCAGGGTAGGCGGCTACACCTTC.

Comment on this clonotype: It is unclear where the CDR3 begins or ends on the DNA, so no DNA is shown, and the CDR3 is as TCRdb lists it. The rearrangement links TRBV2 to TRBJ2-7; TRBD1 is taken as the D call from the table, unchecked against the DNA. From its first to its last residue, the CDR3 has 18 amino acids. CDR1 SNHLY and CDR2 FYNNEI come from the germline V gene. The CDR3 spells CASSFGTGDSELYFGPYV.

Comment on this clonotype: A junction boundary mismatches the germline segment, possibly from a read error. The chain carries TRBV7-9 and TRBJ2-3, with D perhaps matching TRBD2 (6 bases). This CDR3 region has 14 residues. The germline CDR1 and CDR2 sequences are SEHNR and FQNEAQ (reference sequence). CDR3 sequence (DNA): TGTGCCAGCAGCTTAGAGAGAGGCGCGGGGACCCATGATTTT. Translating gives CASSLERGAGTHDF.

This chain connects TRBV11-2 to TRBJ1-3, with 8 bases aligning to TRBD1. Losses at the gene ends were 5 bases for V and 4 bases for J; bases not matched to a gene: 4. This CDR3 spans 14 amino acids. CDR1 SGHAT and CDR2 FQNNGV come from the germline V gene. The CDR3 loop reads CASSRTGLGNTIYF. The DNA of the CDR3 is TGTGCCAGCAGCCGGACAGGGTTGGGAAACACCATATATTTT.